This T cell receptor (beta chain) was obtained from a study of post-analysis software for immune sequencing data (dated by TCRdb to between 2014 and 2016). Background for the entire study: Disease courses on record covered relapsing-remitting, secondary progressive and progressive-relapsing multiple sclerosis, though some patients had no subtype annotation. A subset of samples was prepared in parallel using single-end sample barcoding, then pooled and co-amplified after Illumina adapter ligation. The patient repertoires were compared against around eleven previously published healthy control repertoires obtained from donors aged about 6 to 26 years. The paper's findings and limits, for the study overall: Four or five TRBV segments, including TRBV5-6, TRBV5-1 and TRBV20-1, were significantly more frequent in patients than controls. Direct clustering with F measure revealed strong co-clustering of samples prepared in the same batch, which led to a batch-effect correction. Significantly lower normalized Chao1 diversity was found in multiple sclerosis patients than in controls, suggesting substantial peripheral T-cell clonal expansion. The control group was slightly older than the multiple sclerosis patient group.

TCR beta repertoires were profiled from peripheral blood of 13 young patients with multiple sclerosis to demonstrate the VDJtools post-analysis software. The multiple sclerosis patients were children and adolescents ranging in age from roughly 6 to 16 years. Preparation of the library involved PCR. TCRdb shows the sequencer as Illumina HiSeq 2500. Unique molecular identifiers were incorporated into TCR beta cDNA libraries to reduce PCR and sequencing biases. Roughly 0.5 million cDNA molecules were obtained per 1 to 10 million input T cells, so each molecule approximated one T cell. The same protocol used for the earlier healthy control dataset was applied to prepare and sequence the patient libraries. Samples belonging to the same batch were prepared together, multiplexed and sequenced on a shared HiSeq lane. In the original analysis: Raw barcoded reads were processed with MIGEC, discarding single-read molecular identifier groups before consensus assembly and CDR3 extraction. Clonotype tables were post-analysed with VDJtools, and diversity was normalized by down-sampling all datasets to the smallest sample size. Repertoire overlap clustering matched CDR3 amino acid but not nucleotide sequences to correct batch-related cross-sample contamination. Through fastp at Q25 and MiXCR, TCRdb rebuilt clones from the public reads, retaining in-frame beta chains. Entries that share a CDR3 protein sequence are merged under the most common genes and DNA. These V and J calls originate from TCRdb's pipeline instead of the authors' own analysis. The sample has about 260,000 distinct CDR3 sequences on record, 36% of them singletons. Around 5% of the sample comes from the top ten.

Trimming takes 6 bases off V and 2 bases off J; junction bases not matched to a gene: 8. From the germline V gene, CDR1 is MNHEY and CDR2 is SVGEGT. Including cysteine and phenylalanine, the CDR3 has 15 amino acids. Only the CDR3 part of the read is kept: 45 bases, read in frame from the first base. On this clonotype: The antigen it binds to is not known. No base qualities exist here, and no much larger clone lies one base off it.

The sample comprised blood. The clonotype was recovered from a girl between 10 and 17 years old with multiple sclerosis. The sequence is built from TRBV6-2 or TRBV6-3 and TRBJ2-3; TRBD1 aligns with 7 central bases. The CDR3 region: CASSLTGFPTDTQYF. The DNA sequence is TGTGCCAGCAGCTTGACAGGGTTCCCCACAGATACGCAGTATTTT.